This TCR beta chain is from a study of blood T cells in healthy people across ages. Isolation recovered at least 6.5 million PBMCs from every sample. Germline CDR1 is MNHEY and CDR2 is SMNVEV (reference sequence). V was clipped by 4 bases and J by 7 bases; unmatched bases: 10. This CDR3 region has 15 residues. Sample-barcoded 5' priming and a J-beta primer mix drove a second PCR of roughly 6 to 12 cycles. TCRdb re-analysed the 5' RACE reads in MiXCR, keeping a single row per CDR3 protein. The sample holds fewer than 800,000 distinct CDR3 sequences; approximately 30% are singletons and the top ten take just over 15%. This clonotype has ten or more counts.

The J gene is TRBJ2-1, the V gene TRBV27; 7 bases fit TRBD2. The sequenced material came from blood. This receptor was obtained from a woman over 75 in good health. The CDR3: CASSSRPGLINEQFF. The CDR3 nucleotides read TGTGCCAGCAGTTCCAGGCCGGGACTAATAAATGAGCAGTTCTTC.